The source of this TCR beta chain is a study of T cells in Graves' hyperthyroidism and ophthalmopathy. Study-level points and caveats: Progression to ophthalmopathy was predicted a median of roughly 6.6 months early. Patients with ophthalmopathy were separated from those with stable hyperthyroidism by a 13 V-J model.

Trimming removed 1 base at V and 5 bases at J, with 17 bases between. The CDR3 contains 16 residues. Germline V gene lookup returns CDR1 SNHLY and CDR2 FYNNEI. RNA transcripts yielded amplified TCR beta CDR3 regions. Initially, a first-round RT-PCR of the TCR CDR3 employed the HTBI primer set. TCRdb ran MiXCR on the multiplex PCR reads and lists one entry per CDR3 protein. The repertoire includes just over 550,000 distinct CDR3 sequences, roughly 46% of them detected once, and roughly 8.2% sits in the top ten. The study defined stable Graves' hyperthyroidism as no ophthalmopathy progression within 18 months. Every diagnosis used clinical symptoms, serum thyroxine and TRAb, thyroid ultrasound and orbital computed tomography. This clonotype was seen a few times. Its antigen is as yet unknown.

This chain uses TRBV2 with TRBJ2-5, with D possibly being TRBD2 (7 bases). The sample was peripheral blood or thyroid tissue (not recorded which). This TCR came from a young woman with Graves' hyperthyroidism. The CDR3 bases are TGTGCCAGCAGTGAAGGAGAGCGGGCGGGGGCCGAGACCCAGTACTTC. As protein: CASSEGERAGAETQYF.